A single sample gave rise to the 25 T cell receptor beta chains below, sequenced in a study of cytomegalovirus exposure and HLA in healthy donors (dated by TCRdb to 2016 to 2017). The library relied on the immunoSEQ multiplex PCR assay. A mixture of 60 forward primers for TCR Vbeta segments and 13 reverse primers for TCR Jbeta segments was used in the multiplex PCR. This is the immuneACCESS table as TCRdb keeps it, with only in-frame sequences that have V and J called. A part of the clones is gone; compared with another copy, unresolved V genes explain less than half, and the rest is unexplained. The sample data list fewer than 250,000 clones, and over 75% of these were observed just once. 1.8% of the sample is in the top ten clones. The sample taken for sequencing was PBMCs. The source of these receptors is a male donor in good health and CMV-seronegative.

As regards this clone: Within the sample, other DNA sequences also encode this same CDR3. The rearrangement uses TRBV18 and TRBJ2-2; 7 bases are shared with TRBD1. The CDR3 contains 15 residues. Germline trimming cut 1 base from V and 5 bases from J; bases unmatched to any gene: 4. Germline-derived CDR1 and CDR2 are KGHSH and LQKENI. Here the CDR3 DNA reads TGTGCCAGCTCACCACGACAGGGTTCGACCGGGGAGCTGTTTTTT. It encodes CASSPRQGSTGELFF. Full variable domain (remainder filled in from reference TRBV18 and TRBJ2-2): NAGVMQNPRHLVRRRGQEARLRCSPMKGHSHVYWYRQLPEEGLKFMVYLQKENIIDESGMPKERFSAEFPKEGPSILRIQQVVRGDSAAYFCASSPRQGSTGELFFGEGSRLTVL.

The chain uses TRBV5-6 and TRBJ1-1, with D hard to call. CDR1 is SGHDT and CDR2 is YYEEEE in the germline V gene. The CDR3 runs 11 residues. Deletions cut 4 bases from V and 8 bases from J, with 9 bases between. The DNA for the CDR3 is TGTGCCAGCAGCATCGGGGTAGAAGCTTTCTTT. This gives the protein CASSIGVEAFF.

This rearrangement joins TRBV7-3 to TRBJ2-7, with 8 positions matching TRBD1. Trimming at V came to 2 bases and at J to 3 bases, leaving 0 bases not matched to a gene. This CDR3 comprises 13 residues. CDR1 is SGHTA, CDR2 FQGTGA, per germline. The CDR3 spells CASSLDRGYEQYF. The CDR3 bases are TGTGCCAGCAGCTTAGACAGGGGCTACGAGCAGTACTTC.

The chain carries TRBV9 and TRBJ1-1, with 7 positions matching TRBD1. The ends lost 2 bases at V and 0 bases at J; junction bases unmatched: 7. This CDR3 spans 16 amino acids. Germline-derived CDR1 and CDR2 are SGDLS and YYNGEE. The CDR3 sequence is CASSVGAGTVNTEAFF. The CDR3 nucleotides read TGTGCCAGCAGCGTTGGAGCCGGGACAGTGAACACTGAAGCTTTCTTT.

The chain links TRBV5-1 to TRBJ1-2; TRBD1 matches 10 bases. CDR3 length: 14 residues. Germline trimming cut 4 bases from V and 8 bases from J; bases unmatched to any gene: 8. Germline CDR1 reads SGHRS; CDR2 reads YFSETQ. Here the CDR3 DNA reads TGCGCCAGCAGCATAGGACAGGGGGATGTCGGCTACACCTTC. Translating gives CASSIGQGDVGYTF.

This clone was detected a few times. The chain joins TRBV4-3 to TRBJ1-1; D is unresolved. V lost 1 base and J lost 0, with 6 bases in between. The length of the CDR3 is 14 residues. Germline CDR1 reads LGHNA; CDR2 reads YSLEER. For the CDR3, the DNA is TGCGCCAGCAGCCAAGTCCGTATGAACACTGAAGCTTTCTTT. Its protein is CASSQVRMNTEAFF.

This clone was detected once. The V and J genes are TRBV7-2 and TRBJ2-1; the D gene is possibly TRBD1 (5 bases). In germline, CDR1 is SGHTA, CDR2 FQGNSA. V was pared by 1 base and J by 14 bases, with 21 bases between. The CDR3 loop spans 15 amino acids. The DNA for the CDR3 is TGTGCCAGCAGCTTAGTTCAGTCGTACACCCAGGGCAAGTTCTTC. Its translation: CASSLVQSYTQGKFF.

This chain connects TRBV7-9 to TRBJ1-2, with D possibly matching TRBD1 (6 bases). The CDR3 is made up of 14 amino acids. V was trimmed by 5 bases and J by 4 bases, leaving 14 bases between them. Germline CDR1 reads SEHNR; CDR2 reads FQNEAQ (reference sequence). For the CDR3, the DNA is TGTGCCAGCAGCATCCTGACAGGACCCTATGGCTACACCTTC. Encoded protein: CASSILTGPYGYTF.

The V call is TRBV6-5, the J call TRBJ2-7; 7 bases line up with TRBD1. The junction had 6 bases not matched to a gene; V was cut back by 4 bases and J by 0 bases. This CDR3 has 15 amino acids. Germline values: CDR1 MNHEY, CDR2 SVGAGI. The CDR3, as DNA: TGTGCCAGCAGTTCCTCCCACAGGGGCTCCTACGAGCAGTACTTC. Amino acids: CASSSSHRGSYEQYF.

V and J are TRBV15 and TRBJ2-5; TRBD2 agrees at 13 bases. Germline V gives CDR1 LNHNV, CDR2 YYDKDF (reference sequence). The CDR3 sequence is 18 residues long. V was clipped by 1 base and J by 7 bases; unmatched bases: 12. CDR3 in DNA: TGTGCCACCAGCAGAGGACTAGCGGGGGGCCCCGGTCGTCGGACCCAGTACTTC. Translating gives CATSRGLAGGPGRRTQYF.

This clone was detected once. The V and J genes are TRBV6-6 and TRBJ1-6, with 8 bases lining up with TRBD1. Germline trimming cut 6 bases from V and 7 bases from J; bases unmatched to any gene: 5. CDR1 and CDR2 from the germline V gene are MNHNY and SVGAGI (reference sequence). The CDR3 has 14 amino acids. The CDR3: CASRRTGQNSPLHF. The CDR3 region has the DNA TGTGCCAGCAGACGGACAGGGCAAAATTCACCCCTCCACTTT.

The J gene is TRBJ2-7, the V gene TRBV6-5; D possibly corresponds to TRBD2 (6 bases). The CDR3 contains 14 residues. The V and J ends lost 2 bases and 5 bases respectively, with 13 bases between them. Germline-derived CDR1 and CDR2 are MNHEY and SVGAGI. The CDR3 bases are TGTGCCAGCAGTTACCGCACTAGCTCTGACGAGCAGTACTTC. It encodes CASSYRTSSDEQYF.

The chain uses TRBV29-1 and TRBJ2-3; D is ambiguous. This CDR3 comprises 13 residues. V dropped 1 base and J dropped 1 base, with 6 bases sitting between them. Germline loops: CDR1 SQVTM, CDR2 ANQGSEA. CDR3 sequence (DNA): TGCAGCGTTGAAGCGTCCGGCACAGATACGCAGTATTTT. Encoded protein: CSVEASGTDTQYF.

The V gene is TRBV27, the J gene TRBJ2-1; D unclear. The germline V gene has CDR1 MNHEY and CDR2 SMNVEV (reference sequence). V lost 7 bases and J 4 bases, leaving 5 bases between the germline ends. The CDR3 is 11 residues long. CDR3 DNA sequence: TGTGCCAGCACCTTATACAATGAGCAGTTCTTC. It specifies CASTLYNEQFF.

This chain uses TRBV25-1 with TRBJ2-7; TRBD2 agrees at 9 bases. Per germline, CDR1 MGHDK and CDR2 SYGVNS. Germline trimming cut 1 base from V and 4 bases from J; bases unmatched to any gene: 2. CDR3 length equals 14 residues. This CDR3 reads CASSEFSGSYEQYF. The CDR3 nucleotides are TGTGCCAGCAGTGAATTTAGCGGGAGTTACGAGCAGTACTTC.

The chain uses TRBV19 and TRBJ2-7; 8 nucleotides match TRBD2. V trimming: 5 bases; J trimming: 6 bases; junction bases outside the gene matches: 6. CDR3 length equals 13 residues. Per germline, CDR1 LNHDA and CDR2 SQIVND (reference sequence). The CDR3 reads CASSGSGISEQYF. CDR3 coding DNA: TGTGCCAGTAGTGGTAGCGGGATTTCCGAGCAGTACTTC.

There are a few counts of this clone. The chain recombines TRBV2 with TRBJ1-1; possible D gene TRBD1, 5 bases. CDR3 length: 14 amino acids. V gave up 1 base and J gave up 2 bases, with 8 bases separating them. Germline values: CDR1 SNHLY, CDR2 FYNNEI. This CDR3 is CASSEGRANTEAFF. In nucleotides, the CDR3 is TGTGCCAGCAGTGAAGGCAGGGCTAACACTGAAGCTTTCTTT. The whole variable domain, remainder taken from reference TRBV2 and TRBJ1-1, is EPEVTQTPSHQVTQMGQEVILRCVPISNHLYFYWYRQILGQKVEFLVSFYNNEISEKSEIFDDQFSVERPDGSNFTLKIRSTKLEDSAMYFCASSEGRANTEAFFGQGTRLTVV.

J is TRBJ1-2 and V is TRBV28; D call uncertain. This CDR3 spans 12 amino acids. The germline CDR1 and CDR2 sequences are MDHEN and SYDVKM. Deletions cut 3 bases from V and 7 bases from J, with 9 bases between. CDR3 region: CASSFEAGGYTF. The CDR3 nucleotides are TGTGCCAGCAGTTTTGAGGCGGGTGGCTACACCTTC.

Only one count was recorded for this clone. This chain joins TRBV28 and TRBJ2-5, with TRBD2 identical over 10 bases. The V segment lost 2 bases and the J segment 1 base; nucleotides outside the gene matches: 4. CDR3 length equals 16 residues. Germline assignment: CDR1 MDHEN and CDR2 SYDVKM. The CDR3 DNA sequence: TGTGCCAGCAGTTTAGGGCTAGCGGGAGTCCAAGAGACCCAGTACTTC. The encoded protein is CASSLGLAGVQETQYF. Supplemented by reference TRBV28 and TRBJ2-5, the full variable domain reads DVKVTQSSRYLVKRTGEKVFLECVQDMDHENMFWYRQDPGLGLRLIYFSYDVKMKEKGDIPEGYSVSREKKERFSLILESASTNQTSMYLCASSLGLAGVQETQYFGPGTRLLVL.

This clone was detected only a few times. In DNA, the CDR3 is TGTGCCAGTAAGGACCCACAGGGACAAACGTACAATGAGCAGTTCTTC. It translates to CASKDPQGQTYNEQFF. The genes are TRBV19 and TRBJ2-1; possible D gene TRBD1, 6 bases. The V and J ends lost 7 bases and 4 bases respectively, with 20 bases between them. The CDR3 contains 16 residues. Germline loops: CDR1 LNHDA, CDR2 SQIVND (reference sequence). The entire variable domain, with the rest obtained from reference TRBV19 and TRBJ2-1, is as follows: DGGITQSPKYLFRKEGQNVTLSCEQNLNHDAMYWYRQDPGQGLRLIYYSQIVNDFQKGDIAEGYSVSREKKESFPLTVTSAQKNPTAFYLCASKDPQGQTYNEQFFGPGTRLTVL.

This clone has just one count. This sequence joins TRBV25-1 and TRBJ2-1; 8 bases fit TRBD2. The CDR3 extends over 18 amino acids. Trimming removed 1 base from V and 7 bases from J; junction bases left unmatched: 15. Germline values: CDR1 MGHDK, CDR2 SYGVNS. CDR3 nucleotides: TGTGCCAGCAGTGAATTTGGAGGGGGGGACGGGAGGGGGAATGAGCAGTTCTTC. It encodes CASSEFGGGDGRGNEQFF.

V is TRBV9 and J is TRBJ2-7, with 7 bases identical to TRBD2. CDR1 SGDLS and CDR2 YYNGEE come from the germline V gene. The CDR3 is made up of 14 amino acids. The ends lost 3 bases at V and 7 bases at J; junction bases unmatched: 10. In DNA form, the CDR3 reads TGTGCCAGCAGCGGGGTGGGGAGGGTTCGAGAGCAGTACTTC. Translating it yields CASSGVGRVREQYF.

The CDR3 nucleotides read TGTGCCAGCAGTAGGCCGGGGGGCCTCTCCTACGAGCAGTACTTC. Its translation: CASSRPGGLSYEQYF. The J gene is TRBJ2-7, the V gene TRBV6-5, with D possibly TRBD2 on 7 matching bases. The CDR3 is 15 amino acids. The ends were cut back, 5 bases at V and 0 bases at J, with 14 bases in the middle. Germline V gene sequence: CDR1 MNHEY, CDR2 SVGAGI.

This clone was picked up a small number of times. A far larger clone is one base from this, pointing to a likely read error. The final CDR3 position lacks the conserved phenylalanine or tryptophan, pointing to a likely read error. This CDR3 reads CAWGTGENTEAFS. The CDR3 DNA reads as TGTGCCTGGGGGACAGGGGAGAACACTGAAGCTTTCTCT. This chain uses TRBV30 with TRBJ1-1; TRBD1 aligns across 10 bases. Per the germline V gene, CDR1 is GTSNPN and CDR2 is SVGIG (reference sequence). V lost 5 bases to trimming and J lost 1 base; unmatched junction nucleotides: 1. The CDR3 is made up of 13 amino acids.

The gene calls are TRBV2 and TRBJ2-5, with 7 bases lining up with TRBD2. This CDR3 contains 14 residues. J gave up 0 bases and V 6 bases, and 4 bases lay outside the gene matches. Germline V gene lookup returns CDR1 SNHLY and CDR2 FYNNEI. This CDR3 is CASSPGTNQETQYF. In nucleotides, the CDR3 is TGTGCCAGCAGCCCCGGGACTAACCAAGAGACCCAGTACTTC.